Here is one TCR beta chain with its context. The antigen this receptor binds is unknown. No much larger clonotype is one base removed from it; base qualities were not supplied. This record belongs to a study of blood T cell repertoires in COVID-19 (dated by TCRdb to the early 2020s). Regarding the complete study: Samples from collaborators originated in the United States, Italy and Spain and spanned both the acute and convalescent phases of COVID-19. The prospective study material was composed of cDNA or gDNA derived from T cells, B-cell-depleted T cells, or PBMCs. Subjects who had been exposed to COVID-19, were actively infected with it, or had recovered from it provided the deeply sampled blood TCRbeta repertoires that made up the dataset. The repertoires were made available in a free public database intended to serve as a resource for research on the immune response to SARS-CoV-2. The samples were drawn from two sources: the first 160 participants of the ongoing ImmuneRACE study, and 1,000 to 1,500 subjects contributed by 6 global collaborators. The sample metadata nearly always contained a de-identified subject ID, COVID-19 status, age in years and sex. HLA class I and class II types, where available, came from metadata supplied by the sample provider rather than from assay-based typing. What the study reported, not specific to this receptor: The quantity of clinical and demographic metadata differed by source and by participant and was supplied without curation.

Collaborating institutions collected whole blood in K2EDTA tubes following their own protocols. For TCRbeta analysis, collaborator samples were shipped as frozen whole blood, as isolated PBMCs, or as DNA extracted from either sample type. The CDR3 contains 13 residues, cysteine and phenylalanine counted. The DNA shown is the 39-base CDR3, in frame from base 1. V is cut by 7 bases and J by 2 bases, and the space between the germline ends is 14 bases. CDR1 and CDR2 are read off the germline V gene (reference sequence) as GTSNPN and SVGIG. TCRbeta CDR3 regions were amplified from genomic DNA by means of the immunoSEQ Assay, a bias-controlled multiplex PCR. The paper's processing steps were these. Within the assay, amplification of reference gene primers was used to estimate how many nucleated cells each sample contained. To quantify the absolute abundance of each unique TCRbeta CDR3 rearrangement, sequence reads were collapsed and filtered. For each sample, productive Simpson clonality was calculated as the square root of Simpson's diversity index over productive rearrangements. TCRdb stores this immuneACCESS table with in-frame sequences only. Part of the clones is absent; in the studies checked, under half of the shortfall reflects unresolved V genes, and no reason is known for the rest. V and J calls and clone size are as listed in that table; D and trimming were resolved from the DNA. Here the sample has around 100,000 clones; around 82% occur a single time. The ten largest clonotypes hold around 6.9% of the sample.

Recombination linked TRBV30 to TRBJ1-1; confidence is insufficient to name the D gene. Sequencing was performed on peripheral blood. This clonotype was sampled from a man aged 55-75 years with acute or convalescent COVID-19. The CDR3 reads as follows: CASSLTLNTEAFF. At the DNA level, the sequence is TGTGCCTCCTCGTTAACTCTTAACACTGAAGCTTTCTTT.